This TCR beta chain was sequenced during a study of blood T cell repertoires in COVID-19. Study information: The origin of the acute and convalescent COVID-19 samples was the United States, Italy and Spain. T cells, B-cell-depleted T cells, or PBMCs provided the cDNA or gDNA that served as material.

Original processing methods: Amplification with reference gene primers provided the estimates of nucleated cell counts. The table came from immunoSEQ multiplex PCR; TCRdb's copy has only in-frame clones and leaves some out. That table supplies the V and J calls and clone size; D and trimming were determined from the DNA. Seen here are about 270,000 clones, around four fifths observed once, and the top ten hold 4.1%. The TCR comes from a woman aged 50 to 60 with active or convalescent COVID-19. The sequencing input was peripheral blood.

The CDR3 loop reads CASSAGTSGSGDEQFF. The CDR3 region has the DNA TGTGCCAGCAGCGCCGGGACTAGCGGGAGTGGCGATGAGCAGTTCTTC. The chain is built from TRBV5-8 and TRBJ2-1; 14 bases align to TRBD2. The junction had 8 bases not matched to a gene; V was cut back by 4 bases and J by 8 bases. CDR1 and CDR2 from the germline V gene are SGHTS and YDEGEE. The CDR3 consists of 16 residues.